Below, 11 T cell receptor beta chains from the same sample are listed, as sequenced in a study of beta chain features in type 1 diabetes. Reverse transcribing all isolated RNA meant expressed TCRB transcripts were sequenced. The protocol was immunoSEQ multiplex PCR, while the TCRdb copy is restricted to in-frame clones and leaves out a portion. The table lists about 110,000 clones, almost 40% of them singletons, with about 0.07% in the top ten. The specimen sequenced was stem cell memory CD4+ T cells from blood. These receptor sequences come from a woman under 30 in good health.

This clone was observed a few times. The CDR3 protein is CASSLRGYEQYF. The DNA of the CDR3 is TGTGCCAGCAGCTTAAGGGGCTACGAGCAGTACTTC. The rearrangement uses TRBV7-6 and TRBJ2-7; TRBD1 is a possible D gene (5 bases). From germline, CDR1 is SGHVS and CDR2 FNYEAQ. The V end lost 2 bases, the J end lost 3 bases, and 5 bases lay between the germline ends. There are 12 residues in the CDR3.

This clone has just one count. The rearrangement joins TRBV18 to TRBJ2-2; 10 bases fit TRBD1. Germline trimming cut 0 bases from V and 4 bases from J; bases unmatched to any gene: 2. CDR1 KGHSH and CDR2 LQKENI come from the germline V gene. The CDR3 runs 16 residues. The CDR3 loop is CASSPPGQGITGELFF. CDR3 nucleotide sequence: TGTGCCAGCTCACCACCGGGACAGGGGATCACCGGGGAGCTGTTTTTT.

The chain combines TRBV6-5 with TRBJ2-4, with D possibly matching TRBD2 (5 bases). Germline values: CDR1 MNHEY, CDR2 SVGAGI. V lost 8 bases, J lost 0 bases, and 11 bases lay in between. This CDR3 has 14 residues. CDR3 coding DNA: TGTGCCAGCTCCAGACGGGGAGCCAAAAACATTCAGTACTTC. Translation gives CASSRRGAKNIQYF.

J is TRBJ1-1 and V is TRBV5-1, with unresolved D. The CDR3 covers 15 residues. V was cut by 0 bases and J by 3 bases, with 12 bases left in between. The germline V gene has CDR1 SGHRS and CDR2 YFSETQ. CDR3 region: CASSLAERRHTEAFF. In DNA form, the CDR3 reads TGCGCCAGCAGCTTGGCCGAGAGGAGGCACACTGAAGCTTTCTTT.

The chain links TRBV5-6 to TRBJ1-5, with 9 nucleotides matching TRBD1. The V segment lost 4 bases and the J segment 6 bases; nucleotides outside the gene matches: 11. The germline V gene has CDR1 SGHDT and CDR2 YYEEEE. This CDR3 is 16 amino acids long. This CDR3 is CASSPGGTGITQPQHF. The CDR3, as DNA: TGTGCCAGCAGCCCTGGGGGGACAGGGATCACTCAGCCCCAGCATTTT.

This clone was seen once. This rearrangement joins TRBV6-6 to TRBJ2-7; D perhaps matches TRBD1 (6 bases). V lost 2 bases, J lost 2 bases, and 13 bases lay in between. The CDR3 has 15 residues. The germline gives CDR1 MNHNY, CDR2 SVGAGI (reference sequence). The CDR3 DNA follows: TGTGCCAGCAGTTACCCACAACAGGGAACCTACGAGCAGTACTTC. It is translated as CASSYPQQGTYEQYF.

CDR3 sequence: CASSEVVETQYF. The CDR3 DNA reads TGCGCCAGCAGTGAGGTAGTGGAGACCCAGTACTTC. The J gene is TRBJ2-5, the V gene TRBV10-2, with D unclear. The CDR3 has 12 amino acids. CDR1 and CDR2 (germline): WSHSY, SAAADI. Deletions cut 2 bases from V and 5 bases from J, with 6 bases between.

This clone was found once. The chain employs TRBV28 and TRBJ1-5; TRBD1 matches at 7 bases. The junction had 5 bases not matched to a gene; V was cut back by 3 bases and J by 0 bases. This CDR3 region has 16 residues. The V gene's germline CDR1 is MDHEN and CDR2 SYDVKM. The CDR3 here is CASSFQTGSSNQPQHF. The CDR3 DNA follows: TGTGCCAGCAGTTTCCAGACAGGGAGTAGCAATCAGCCCCAGCATTTT. The entire variable domain, with the rest obtained from reference TRBV28 and TRBJ1-5, is as follows: DVKVTQSSRYLVKRTGEKVFLECVQDMDHENMFWYRQDPGLGLRLIYFSYDVKMKEKGDIPEGYSVSREKKERFSLILESASTNQTSMYLCASSFQTGSSNQPQHFGDGTRLSIL.

This clone has a handful of counts. The chain joins TRBV14 to TRBJ1-1, with D maybe TRBD1 (6 bases). The CDR3 loop spans 13 amino acids. The germline V gene encodes CDR1 SGHDN and CDR2 FVKESK. Between the trimmed V and J ends, which lost 2 bases and 10 bases, there was a span of 14 bases. CDR3 amino acids: CASSQNRGAGAFF. CDR3 DNA sequence: TGTGCCAGCAGCCAAAACCGGGGGGCAGGAGCTTTCTTT.

The sample holds a few counts of this clone. The rearrangement links TRBV7-6 to TRBJ1-2; perhaps TRBD1 as D (6 bases). V shed 1 base and J shed 8 bases, with 11 bases lying between them. Looked up from germline, CDR1 is SGHVS and CDR2 is FNYEAQ. The CDR3 consists of 13 residues. The CDR3 protein is CASSLGGPGGYTF. The CDR3 region has the DNA TGTGCCAGCAGCTTAGGGGGGCCAGGGGGCTACACCTTC.

J is TRBJ1-5 and V is TRBV5-1; D is possibly TRBD1 (5 bases). The V gene's germline CDR1 is SGHRS and CDR2 YFSETQ. The V end was cut by 0 bases, the J end by 1 base, with 8 bases between. The CDR3 runs 15 residues. DNA of the CDR3: TGCGCCAGCAGCTTGGGACAGACAAGCAATCAGCCCCAGCATTTT. Encoded protein: CASSLGQTSNQPQHF.